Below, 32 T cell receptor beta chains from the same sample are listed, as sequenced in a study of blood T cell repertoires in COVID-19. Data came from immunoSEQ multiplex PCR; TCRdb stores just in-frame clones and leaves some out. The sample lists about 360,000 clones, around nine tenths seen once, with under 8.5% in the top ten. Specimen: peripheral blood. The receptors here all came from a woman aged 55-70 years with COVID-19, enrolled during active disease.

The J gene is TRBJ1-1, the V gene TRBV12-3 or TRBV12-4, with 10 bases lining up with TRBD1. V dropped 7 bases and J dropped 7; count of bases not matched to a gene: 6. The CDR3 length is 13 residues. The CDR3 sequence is CASTLGDRGEAFF. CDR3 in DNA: TGTGCCAGCACCCTCGGGGACAGGGGTGAAGCTTTCTTT.

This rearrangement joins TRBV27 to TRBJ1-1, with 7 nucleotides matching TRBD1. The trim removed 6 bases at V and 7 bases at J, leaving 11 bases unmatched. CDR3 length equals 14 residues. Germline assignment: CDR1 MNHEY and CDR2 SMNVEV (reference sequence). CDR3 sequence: CASSGLQGTVEAFF. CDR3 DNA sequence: TGTGCCAGCAGCGGATTACAAGGGACAGTTGAAGCTTTCTTT.

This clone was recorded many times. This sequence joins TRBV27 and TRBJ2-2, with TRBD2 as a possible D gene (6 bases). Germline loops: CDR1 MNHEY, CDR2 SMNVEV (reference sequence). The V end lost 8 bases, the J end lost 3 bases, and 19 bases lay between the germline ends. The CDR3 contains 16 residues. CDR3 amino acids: CASYRGAGIYTGELFF. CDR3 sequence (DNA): TGTGCCAGCTATAGAGGGGCGGGGATATACACCGGGGAGCTGTTTTTT.

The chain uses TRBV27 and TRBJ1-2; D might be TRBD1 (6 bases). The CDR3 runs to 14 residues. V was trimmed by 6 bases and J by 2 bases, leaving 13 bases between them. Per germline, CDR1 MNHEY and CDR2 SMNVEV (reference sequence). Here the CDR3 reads CASRRGGANYGYTF. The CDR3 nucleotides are TGTGCCAGCAGGCGTGGGGGGGCCAACTATGGCTACACCTTC.

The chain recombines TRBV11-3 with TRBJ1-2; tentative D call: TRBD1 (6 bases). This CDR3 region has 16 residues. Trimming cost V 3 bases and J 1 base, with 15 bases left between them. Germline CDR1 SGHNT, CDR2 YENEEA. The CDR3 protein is CASSLGGGRDNYGYTF. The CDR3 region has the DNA TGTGCCAGCAGCTTGGGAGGGGGACGGGATAACTATGGCTACACCTTC.

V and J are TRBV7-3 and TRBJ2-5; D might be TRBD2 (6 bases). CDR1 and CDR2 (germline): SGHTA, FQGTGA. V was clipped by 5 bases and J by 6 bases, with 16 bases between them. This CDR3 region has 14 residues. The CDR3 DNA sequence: TGTGCCAGCAGCGCCGGGACTGGGGGGAAGACCCAGTACTTC. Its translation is CASSAGTGGKTQYF.

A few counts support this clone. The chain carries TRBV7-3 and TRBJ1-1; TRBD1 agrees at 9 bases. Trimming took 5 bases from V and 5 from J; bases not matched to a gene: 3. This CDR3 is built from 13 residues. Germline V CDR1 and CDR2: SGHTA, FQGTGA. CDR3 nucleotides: TGTGCCAGCAGCCCTGGGACAGGGACTGAAGCTTTCTTT. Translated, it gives CASSPGTGTEAFF.

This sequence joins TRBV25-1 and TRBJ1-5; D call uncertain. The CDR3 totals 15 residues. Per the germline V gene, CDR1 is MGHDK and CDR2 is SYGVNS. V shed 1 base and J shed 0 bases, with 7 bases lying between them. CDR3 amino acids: CASSEWENSNQPQHF. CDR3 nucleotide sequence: TGTGCCAGCAGTGAATGGGAGAATAGCAATCAGCCCCAGCATTTT.

DNA of the CDR3: TGCGCCAGCAGCCAAGATGTCAGCGGCTCCTACAATGAGCAGTTCTTC. Protein product: CASSQDVSGSYNEQFF. J is TRBJ2-1 and V is TRBV4-3; a possible D gene is TRBD2 (5 bases). V lost 0 bases and J lost 0, with 9 bases in between. Germline CDR1 is LGHNA and CDR2 is YSLEER. This CDR3 comprises 16 residues.

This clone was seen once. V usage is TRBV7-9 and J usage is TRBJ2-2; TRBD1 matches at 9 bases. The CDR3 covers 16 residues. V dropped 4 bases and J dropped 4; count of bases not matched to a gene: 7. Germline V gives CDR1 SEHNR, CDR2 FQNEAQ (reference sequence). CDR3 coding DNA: TGTGCCAGCAGCTCTATTCCGGGACAGGGCACCGGGGAGCTGTTTTTT. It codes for CASSSIPGQGTGELFF.

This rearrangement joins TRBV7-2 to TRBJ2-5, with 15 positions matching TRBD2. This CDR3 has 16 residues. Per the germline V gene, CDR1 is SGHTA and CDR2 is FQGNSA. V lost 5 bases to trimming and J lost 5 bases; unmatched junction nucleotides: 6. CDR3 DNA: TGTGCCAGCAGCCCCGGGACTAGCGGGGGGCGGGAGACCCAGTACTTC. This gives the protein CASSPGTSGGRETQYF.

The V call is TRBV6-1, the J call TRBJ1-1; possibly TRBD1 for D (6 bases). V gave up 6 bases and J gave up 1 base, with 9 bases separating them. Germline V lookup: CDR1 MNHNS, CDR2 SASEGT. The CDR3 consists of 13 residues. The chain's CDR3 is CASSEQGNTEAFF. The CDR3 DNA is TGTGCCAGCAGCGAACAGGGGAACACTGAAGCTTTCTTT.

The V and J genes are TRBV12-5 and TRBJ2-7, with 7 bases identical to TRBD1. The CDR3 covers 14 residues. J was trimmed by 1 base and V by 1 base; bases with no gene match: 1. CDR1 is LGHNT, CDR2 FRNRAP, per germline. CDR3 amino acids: CASGLGDSSYEQYF. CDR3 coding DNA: TGTGCTAGTGGTTTGGGGGACAGTTCCTACGAGCAGTACTTC.

DNA of the CDR3: TGTGCCTGGCAGGGGGCCTATGGCTACACCTTC. Its protein is CAWQGAYGYTF. This sequence joins TRBV30 and TRBJ1-2; TRBD1 matches at 8 bases. Unmatched junction bases numbered 0, after V lost 5 bases and J lost 4 bases. The CDR3 extends over 11 amino acids. Looked up from germline, CDR1 is GTSNPN and CDR2 is SVGIG (reference sequence).

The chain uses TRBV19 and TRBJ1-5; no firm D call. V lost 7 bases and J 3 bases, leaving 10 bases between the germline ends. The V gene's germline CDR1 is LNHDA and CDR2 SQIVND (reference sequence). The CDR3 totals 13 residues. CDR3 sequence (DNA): TGTGCCAGTATGAGGGATTTCAATCAGCCCCAGCATTTT. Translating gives CASMRDFNQPQHF.

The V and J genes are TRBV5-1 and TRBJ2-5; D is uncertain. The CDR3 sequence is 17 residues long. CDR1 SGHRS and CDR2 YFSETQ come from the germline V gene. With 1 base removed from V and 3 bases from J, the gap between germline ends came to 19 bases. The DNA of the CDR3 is TGCGCCAGCAGCTTGTTTGAGGTGGCCCCGGCGAAAGAGACCCAGTACTTC. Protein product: CASSLFEVAPAKETQYF.

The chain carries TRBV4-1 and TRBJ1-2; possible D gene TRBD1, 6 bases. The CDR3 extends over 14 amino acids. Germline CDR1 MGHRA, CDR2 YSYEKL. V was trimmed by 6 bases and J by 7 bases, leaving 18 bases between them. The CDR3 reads CASSPGHPKGGYTF. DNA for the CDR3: TGCGCCAGCAGTCCGGGACACCCGAAGGGTGGCTACACCTTC.

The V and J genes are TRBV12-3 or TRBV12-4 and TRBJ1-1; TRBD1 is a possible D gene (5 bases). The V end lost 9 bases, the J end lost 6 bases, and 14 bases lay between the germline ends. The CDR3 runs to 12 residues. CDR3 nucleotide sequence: TGTGCCAGTTACAGGCTAAGCGCTGAAGCTTTCTTT. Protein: CASYRLSAEAFF.

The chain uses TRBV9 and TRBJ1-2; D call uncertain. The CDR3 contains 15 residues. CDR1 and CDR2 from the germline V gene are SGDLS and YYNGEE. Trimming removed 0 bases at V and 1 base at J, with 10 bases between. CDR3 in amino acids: CASSVGYSNNYGYTF. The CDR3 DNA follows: TGTGCCAGCAGCGTAGGCTACTCTAATAACTATGGCTACACCTTC.

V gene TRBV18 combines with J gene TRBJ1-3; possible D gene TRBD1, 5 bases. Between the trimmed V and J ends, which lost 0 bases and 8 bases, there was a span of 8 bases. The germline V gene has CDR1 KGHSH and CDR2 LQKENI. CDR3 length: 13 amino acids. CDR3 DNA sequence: TGTGCCAGCTCACCACCCCAGGGTGACACCATATATTTT. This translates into CASSPPQGDTIYF.

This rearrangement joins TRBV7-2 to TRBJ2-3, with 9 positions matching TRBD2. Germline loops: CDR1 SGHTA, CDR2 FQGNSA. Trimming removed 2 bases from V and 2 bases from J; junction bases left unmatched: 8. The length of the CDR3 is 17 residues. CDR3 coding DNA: TGTGCCAGCAGCTTATGGAGGGCGGGGGGGACCACAGATACGCAGTATTTT. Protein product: CASSLWRAGGTTDTQYF.

As DNA, the CDR3 is TGCGCCAGCAGTGAGGGTAAGCGGGGGGCCACAGATACGCAGTATTTT. Amino acid sequence: CASSEGKRGATDTQYF. The V gene is TRBV10-1, the J gene TRBJ2-3; the match to TRBD2 covers 9 bases. The CDR3 runs to 16 residues. J was trimmed by 2 bases and V by 2 bases; bases with no gene match: 5. The germline V gene has CDR1 WNHNN and CDR2 SYGVQD (reference sequence).

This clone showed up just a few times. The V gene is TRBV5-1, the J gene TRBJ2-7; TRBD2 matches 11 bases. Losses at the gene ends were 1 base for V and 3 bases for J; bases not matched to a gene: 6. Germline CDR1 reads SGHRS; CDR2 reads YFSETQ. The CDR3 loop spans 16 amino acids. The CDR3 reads CASSLSLAGGNYEQYF. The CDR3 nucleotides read TGCGCCAGCAGCTTGAGCCTAGCGGGGGGAAACTACGAGCAGTACTTC.

The CDR3 protein is CASSLDTGKKEQYF. As DNA, the CDR3 is TGTGCCAGTAGTTTGGACACCGGTAAGAAAGAGCAGTACTTC. V gene TRBV19 combines with J gene TRBJ2-7; perhaps TRBD1 as D (5 bases). Between the trimmed V and J ends, which lost 5 bases and 7 bases, there was a span of 18 bases. The CDR3 runs to 14 residues. Germline loops: CDR1 LNHDA, CDR2 SQIVND (reference sequence).

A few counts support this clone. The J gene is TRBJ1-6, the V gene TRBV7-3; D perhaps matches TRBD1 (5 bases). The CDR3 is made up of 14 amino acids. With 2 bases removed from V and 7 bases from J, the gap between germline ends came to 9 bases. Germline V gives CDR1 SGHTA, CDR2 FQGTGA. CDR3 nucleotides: TGTGCCAGCAGCTTACTGGCAGGGAATTCACCCCTCCACTTT. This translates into CASSLLAGNSPLHF.

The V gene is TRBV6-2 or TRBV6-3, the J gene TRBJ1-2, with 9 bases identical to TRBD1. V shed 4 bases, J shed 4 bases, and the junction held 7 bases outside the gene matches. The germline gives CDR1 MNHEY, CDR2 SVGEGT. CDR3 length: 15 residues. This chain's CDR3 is CASSSPATGGYGYTF. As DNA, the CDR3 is TGTGCCAGCAGTTCCCCAGCGACAGGGGGCTATGGCTACACCTTC.

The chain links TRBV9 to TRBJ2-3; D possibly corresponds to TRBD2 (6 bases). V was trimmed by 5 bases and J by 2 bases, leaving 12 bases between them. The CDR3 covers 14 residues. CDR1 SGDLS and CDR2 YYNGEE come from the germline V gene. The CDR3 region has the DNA TGTGCCAGCAGATATAGCGGAGACACAGATACGCAGTATTTT. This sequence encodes CASRYSGDTDTQYF.

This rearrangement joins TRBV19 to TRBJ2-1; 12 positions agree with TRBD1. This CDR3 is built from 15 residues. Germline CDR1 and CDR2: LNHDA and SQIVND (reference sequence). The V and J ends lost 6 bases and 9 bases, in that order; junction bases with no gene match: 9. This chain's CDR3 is CASSPRDRGRGEQFF. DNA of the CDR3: TGTGCCAGTAGCCCCCGGGACAGGGGGCGCGGTGAGCAGTTCTTC.

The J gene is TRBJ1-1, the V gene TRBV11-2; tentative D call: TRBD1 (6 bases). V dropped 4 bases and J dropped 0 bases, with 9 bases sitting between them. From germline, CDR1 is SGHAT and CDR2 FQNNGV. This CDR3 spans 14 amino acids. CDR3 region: CASSSGGLNTEAFF. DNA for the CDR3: TGTGCCAGCAGCTCGGGGGGCTTGAACACTGAAGCTTTCTTT.

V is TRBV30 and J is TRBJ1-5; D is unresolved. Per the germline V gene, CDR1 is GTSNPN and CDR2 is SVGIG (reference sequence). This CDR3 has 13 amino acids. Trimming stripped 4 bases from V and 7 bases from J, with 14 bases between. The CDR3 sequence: CAWTTTPAQPQHF. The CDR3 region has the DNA TGTGCCTGGACTACGACACCGGCCCAGCCCCAGCATTTT.

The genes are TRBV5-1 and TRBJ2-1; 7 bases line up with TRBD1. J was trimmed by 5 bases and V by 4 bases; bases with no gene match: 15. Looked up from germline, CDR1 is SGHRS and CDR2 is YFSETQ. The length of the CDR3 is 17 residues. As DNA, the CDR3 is TGCGCCAGCAGCCCTCCAGGGGGATGGTCCCCACACAATGAGCAGTTCTTC. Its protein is CASSPPGGWSPHNEQFF.

The CDR3 loop reads CASTSYKGGYQPQHF. CDR3 sequence (DNA): TGTGCCAGTACGTCGTACAAAGGGGGCTATCAGCCCCAGCATTTT. The gene calls are TRBV19 and TRBJ1-5; 7 nucleotides agree with TRBD1. Looked up from germline, CDR1 is LNHDA and CDR2 is SQIVND (reference sequence). The CDR3 runs to 15 residues. V was clipped by 7 bases and J by 5 bases; unmatched bases: 11.